This T cell receptor (beta chain) is drawn from a study of CD8 T cells in Susac syndrome. Random hexamers served to reverse transcribe roughly 0.45 to 1 ug RNA. The authors amplified TCR beta CDR3 across 54 Vbeta and 13 Jbeta using immunoSEQ multiplex PCR. TCRdb redid the calling of the immunoSEQ multiplex PCR reads with MiXCR, one entry per CDR3 protein. Found here are 150,000 to 200,000 distinct CDR3 sequences, over 85% of them singletons; the top ten hold more than 0.12%. Germline V gives CDR1 SGDLS, CDR2 YYNGEE. The V and J ends lost 4 bases and 4 bases respectively, with 17 bases between them. The CDR3 has 15 amino acids. Negative isolation was used for CD8+ and CD4+ T cells and FACS enrichment for TEMRA cells.

Sequenced material: CD4+ T cells from PBMCs. This TCR was recovered from a human donor in good health. This sequence joins TRBV9 and TRBJ1-2; tentatively, D is TRBD1 (5 bases). CDR3 sequence: CASSPSSGTLYGYTF. CDR3 DNA sequence: TGTGCCAGCAGCCCTAGTAGCGGGACGCTCTATGGCTACACCTTC.